This entry features one T cell receptor (beta chain) sequence. Participants spanned ages roughly 18 to 90 years and resided in about 25 US areas. Participants reported their clinical history, and cohort assignment relied on those reports. For recovered donors of Cohort 3, there were two negative PCRs, clearance, or symptom resolution. In the authors' workflow: Estimation of nucleated cell counts was performed using reference gene primer amplification. The table came from immunoSEQ multiplex PCR; TCRdb's copy has only in-frame clones and leaves some out. The D gene and trimming were derived from the DNA, and the V and J assignments and clone size from that table. The sample comprises 490,000 or so clones, about 85% of which are singletons, and just over 8% rests with the top ten. J lost 5 bases, V lost 3 bases, and 7 bases had no gene match. The CDR3 length is 15 residues. CDR1 is LNHDA and CDR2 is SQIVND in the germline V gene (reference sequence).

The sample comes from a study of blood T cell repertoires in COVID-19. This TCR derives from a woman aged 60-75 years who had recovered from COVID-19. Sequenced input: PBMCs or T cells enriched from blood (not recorded which). The chain carries TRBV19 and TRBJ2-7; 10 nucleotides agree with TRBD1. CDR3 DNA sequence: TGTGCCAGTAGTATGGTGGGGACAGGGGTAAACGAGCAGTACTTC. It encodes CASSMVGTGVNEQYF.